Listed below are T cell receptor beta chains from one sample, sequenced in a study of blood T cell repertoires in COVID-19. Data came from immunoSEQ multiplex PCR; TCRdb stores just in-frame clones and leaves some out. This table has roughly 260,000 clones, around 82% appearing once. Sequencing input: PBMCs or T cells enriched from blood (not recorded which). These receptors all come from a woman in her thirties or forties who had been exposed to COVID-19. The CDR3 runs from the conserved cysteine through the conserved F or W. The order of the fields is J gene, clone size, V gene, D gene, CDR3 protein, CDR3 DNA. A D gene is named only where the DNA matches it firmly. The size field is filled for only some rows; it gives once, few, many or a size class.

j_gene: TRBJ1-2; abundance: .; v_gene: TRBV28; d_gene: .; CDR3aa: CASSPPPFTGNLDGYTF; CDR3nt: TGTGCCAGCAGTCCACCCCCGTTTACAGGGAACCTTGATGGCTACACCTTC
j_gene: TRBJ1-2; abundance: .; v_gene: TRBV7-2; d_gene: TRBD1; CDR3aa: CASSQQGSNYGYTF; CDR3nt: TGTGCCAGCAGTCAACAGGGGTCCAACTATGGCTACACCTTC
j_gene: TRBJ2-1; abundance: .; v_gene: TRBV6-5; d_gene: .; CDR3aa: CASSYSGHYNEQFF; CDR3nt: TGTGCCAGCAGTTACTCGGGACACTACAATGAGCAGTTCTTC
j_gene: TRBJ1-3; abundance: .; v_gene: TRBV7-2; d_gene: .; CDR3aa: CASSRTTVYSGNTIYF; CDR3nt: TGTGCCAGCAGCCGTACAACAGTCTACTCTGGAAACACCATATATTTT
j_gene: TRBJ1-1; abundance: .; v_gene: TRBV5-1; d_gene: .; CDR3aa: CASSLSHGYTEAFF; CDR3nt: TGCGCCAGCAGCTTGTCCCACGGTTACACTGAAGCTTTCTTT
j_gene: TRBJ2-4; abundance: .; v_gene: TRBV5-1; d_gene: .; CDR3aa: CASSLGNAGAKNIQYF; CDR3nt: TGCGCCAGCAGCTTGGGAAACGCGGGGGCCAAAAACATTCAGTACTTC
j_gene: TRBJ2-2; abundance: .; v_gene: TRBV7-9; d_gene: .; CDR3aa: CASSFFPVRSTGELFF; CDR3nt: TGTGCCAGCAGCTTCTTTCCGGTCCGGAGCACCGGGGAGCTGTTTTTT
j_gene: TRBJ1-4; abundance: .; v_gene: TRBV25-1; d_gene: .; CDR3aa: CASSAINAEKLFF; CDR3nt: TGTGCCAGCAGTGCCATCAACGCGGAAAAACTGTTTTTT
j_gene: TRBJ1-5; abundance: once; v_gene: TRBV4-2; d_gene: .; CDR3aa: CASSQDRSGGAQHF; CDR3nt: TGTGCCAGCAGCCAAGATAGGAGCGGGGGAGCCCAGCATTTT
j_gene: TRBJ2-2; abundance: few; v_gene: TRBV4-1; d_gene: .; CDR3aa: CASSPKPHRGAGGELFF; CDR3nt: TGCGCCAGCAGCCCAAAGCCTCATCGGGGGGCCGGCGGGGAGCTGTTTTTT
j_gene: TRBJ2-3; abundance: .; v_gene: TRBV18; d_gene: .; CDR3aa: CASSLPGTDTQYF; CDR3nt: TGTGCCAGCTCCCTCCCAGGCACAGATACGCAGTATTTT
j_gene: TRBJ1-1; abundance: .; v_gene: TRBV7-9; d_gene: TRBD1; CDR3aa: CASSLTRGERSEAFF; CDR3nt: TGTGCCAGCAGCTTGACCAGGGGGGAAAGGTCTGAAGCTTTCTTT
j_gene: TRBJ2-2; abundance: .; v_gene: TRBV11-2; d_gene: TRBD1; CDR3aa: CASSLEQGAFTGELFF; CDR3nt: TGTGCCAGCAGCTTAGAGCAGGGGGCCTTCACCGGGGAGCTGTTTTTT
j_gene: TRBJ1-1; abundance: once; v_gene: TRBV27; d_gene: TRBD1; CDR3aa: CASSPSTGTGTRESEAFF; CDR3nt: TGTGCCAGCAGCCCATCTACCGGGACAGGGACCCGAGAATCTGAAGCTTTCTTT
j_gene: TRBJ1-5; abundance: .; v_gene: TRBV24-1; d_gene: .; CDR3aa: CATSDLPGRGAEPQHF; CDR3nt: TGTGCCACCAGTGATTTACCCGGACGCGGAGCGGAGCCCCAGCATTTT
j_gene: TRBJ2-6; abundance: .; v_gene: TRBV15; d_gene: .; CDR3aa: CATSGAGAGANVLTF; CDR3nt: TGTGCCACCAGCGGCGCGGGGGCCGGGGCCAACGTCCTGACTTTC
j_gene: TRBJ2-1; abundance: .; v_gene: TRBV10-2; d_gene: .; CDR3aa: CASSGLVGSDEQFF; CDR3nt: TGCGCCAGCAGTGGACTAGTTGGCTCCGATGAGCAGTTCTTC
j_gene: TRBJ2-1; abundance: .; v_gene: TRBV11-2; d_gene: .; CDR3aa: CASSLEQLRYNEQFF; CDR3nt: TGTGCCAGCAGCTTAGAACAACTGCGGTACAATGAGCAGTTCTTC
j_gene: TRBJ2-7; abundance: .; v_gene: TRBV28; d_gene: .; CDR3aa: CASTRAYEQYF; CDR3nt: TGTGCCAGCACCCGCGCCTACGAGCAGTACTTC
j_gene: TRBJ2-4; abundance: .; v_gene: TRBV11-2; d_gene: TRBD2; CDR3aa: CASSLTGSGGAELYF; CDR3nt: TGTGCCAGCAGCTTAACGGGTAGCGGGGGGGCAGAGCTGTACTTC
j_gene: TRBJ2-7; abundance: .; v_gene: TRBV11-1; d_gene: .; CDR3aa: CASSLVARGSYEQYF; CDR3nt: TGTGCCAGCAGCTTAGTCGCCAGGGGCTCCTACGAGCAGTACTTC
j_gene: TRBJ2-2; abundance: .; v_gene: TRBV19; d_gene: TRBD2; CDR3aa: CASKPGGYTGELFF; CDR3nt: TGTGCCAGTAAACCGGGGGGGTACACCGGGGAGCTGTTTTTT
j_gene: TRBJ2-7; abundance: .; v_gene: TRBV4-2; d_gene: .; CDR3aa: CASSQGPRSSYEQYF; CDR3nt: TGTGCCAGCAGCCAGGGGCCGAGGAGCTCCTACGAGCAGTACTTC
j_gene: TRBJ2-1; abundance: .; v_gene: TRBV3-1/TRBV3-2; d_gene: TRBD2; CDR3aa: CASSQASGGIYNEQFF; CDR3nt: TGTGCCAGCAGCCAAGCTAGCGGGGGGATCTACAATGAGCAGTTCTTC
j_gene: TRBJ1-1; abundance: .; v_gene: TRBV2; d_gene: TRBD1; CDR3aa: CASSRQGRAEAFF; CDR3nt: TGTGCCAGCAGCCGACAGGGAAGGGCTGAAGCTTTCTTT
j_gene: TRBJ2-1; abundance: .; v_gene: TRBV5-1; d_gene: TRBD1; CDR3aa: CASSSGDRGNEQFF; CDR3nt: TGCGCCAGCAGCTCGGGGGACAGGGGCAATGAGCAGTTCTTC
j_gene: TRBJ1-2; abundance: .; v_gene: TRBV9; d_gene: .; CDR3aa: CASSVEGHPIRGYGYTF; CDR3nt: TGTGCCAGCAGCGTAGAGGGACATCCAATTAGGGGCTATGGCTACACCTTC
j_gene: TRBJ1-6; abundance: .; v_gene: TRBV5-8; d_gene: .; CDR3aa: CASGGGSSYNSPLHF; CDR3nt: TGTGCCAGCGGAGGAGGGAGCTCCTATAATTCACCCCTCCACTTT
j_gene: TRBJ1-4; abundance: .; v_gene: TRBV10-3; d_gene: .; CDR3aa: CAISEPLQAQRHEKLFF; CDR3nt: TGTGCCATCAGTGAGCCCTTGCAGGCTCAACGGCACGAAAAACTGTTTTTT
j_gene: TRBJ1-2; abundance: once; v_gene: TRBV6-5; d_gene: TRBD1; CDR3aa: CASSYSSRGQGGYTF; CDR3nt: TGTGCCAGCAGTTACTCGTCCAGGGGGCAAGGTGGCTACACCTTC
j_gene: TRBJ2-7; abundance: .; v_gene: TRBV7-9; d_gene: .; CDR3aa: CASSLPSHEQYF; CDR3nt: TGTGCCAGCAGCTTACCCTCCCACGAGCAGTACTTC
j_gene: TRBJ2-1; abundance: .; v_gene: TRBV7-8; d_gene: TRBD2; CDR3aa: CASSLISLRGGQYNEQFF; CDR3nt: TGTGCCAGCAGCTTAATTAGTCTGCGGGGGGGGCAGTACAATGAGCAGTTCTTC
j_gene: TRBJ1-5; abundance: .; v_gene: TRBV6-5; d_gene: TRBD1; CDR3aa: CASTRTGGGNQPQHF; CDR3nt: TGTGCCAGCACTAGAACAGGGGGCGGCAATCAGCCCCAGCATTTT